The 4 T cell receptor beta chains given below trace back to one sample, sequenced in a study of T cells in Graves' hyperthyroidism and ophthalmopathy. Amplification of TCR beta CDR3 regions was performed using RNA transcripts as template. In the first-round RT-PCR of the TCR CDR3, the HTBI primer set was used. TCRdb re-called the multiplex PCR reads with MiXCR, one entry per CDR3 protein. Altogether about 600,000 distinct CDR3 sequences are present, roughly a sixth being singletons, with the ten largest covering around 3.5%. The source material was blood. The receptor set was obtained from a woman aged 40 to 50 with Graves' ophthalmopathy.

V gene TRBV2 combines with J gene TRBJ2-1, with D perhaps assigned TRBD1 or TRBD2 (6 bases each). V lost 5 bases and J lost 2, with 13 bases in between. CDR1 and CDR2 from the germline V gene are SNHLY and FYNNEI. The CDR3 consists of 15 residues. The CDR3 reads CASSFWGAAYNEQFF. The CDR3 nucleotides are TGTGCCAGCAGTTTTTGGGGGGCTGCCTACAATGAGCAGTTCTTC.

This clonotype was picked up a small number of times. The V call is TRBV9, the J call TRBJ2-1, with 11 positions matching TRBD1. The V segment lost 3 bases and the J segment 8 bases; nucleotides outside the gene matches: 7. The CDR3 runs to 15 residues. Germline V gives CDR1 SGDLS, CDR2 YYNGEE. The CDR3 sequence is CASSEGGQGGYEQFF. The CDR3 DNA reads TGTGCCAGCAGCGAAGGGGGACAGGGGGGGTATGAGCAGTTCTTC.

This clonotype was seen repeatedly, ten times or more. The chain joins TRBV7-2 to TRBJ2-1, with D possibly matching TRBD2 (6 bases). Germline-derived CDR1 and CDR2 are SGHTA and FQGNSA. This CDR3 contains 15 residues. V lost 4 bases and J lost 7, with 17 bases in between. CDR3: CASSYPGTERNEQFF. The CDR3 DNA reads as TGTGCCAGCAGCTACCCCGGGACTGAGAGGAATGAGCAGTTCTTC.

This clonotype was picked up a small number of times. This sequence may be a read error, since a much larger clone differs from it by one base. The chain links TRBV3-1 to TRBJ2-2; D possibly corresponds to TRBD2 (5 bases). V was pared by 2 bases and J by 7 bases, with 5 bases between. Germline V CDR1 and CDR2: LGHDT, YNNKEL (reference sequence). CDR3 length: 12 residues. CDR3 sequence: CASSQSGGELFF. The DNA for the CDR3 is TGTGCCAGCAGCCAAAGCGGCGGGGAGCTGTTTTTT.